The sequence of this T cell receptor beta chain was determined in a study of T cell repertoires in cytomegalovirus infection. Across the study: From public TCR beta signatures came an indication of both CMV infection and matching HLA type. The study's findings and limits: The cumulative frequency of public TCR beta families distinguished individuals who carried CMV together with the relevant HLA. The ex vivo response showed dominance by HLA-C-restricted CMV-specific TCR beta clonotypes.

MiXCR, applied by TCRdb to the reads, yields one record per CDR3 protein. This repertoire shows roughly 570,000 distinct CDR3 sequences, under 45% found once; its top ten account for around 50%. Per the germline V gene, CDR1 is SGHTA and CDR2 is FQGNSA. Trimming removed 2 bases from V and 0 bases from J; junction bases left unmatched: 5. The CDR3 sequence is 16 residues long. This clonotype was counted between two and nine times. Its antigen remains unidentified. The source was cultured PBMCs, collected from culture after CMV antigen stimulation. This receptor was identified in a human donor in good health (CMV status not recorded). Some clones in this sample may be carry-over from other donors' samples. The chain uses TRBV7-2 and TRBJ2-3; TRBD2 matches at 7 bases. CDR3 in amino acids: CASSLRLLASTDTQYF. The CDR3 bases are TGTGCCAGCAGCTTAAGATTACTAGCGAGCACAGATACGCAGTATTTT.